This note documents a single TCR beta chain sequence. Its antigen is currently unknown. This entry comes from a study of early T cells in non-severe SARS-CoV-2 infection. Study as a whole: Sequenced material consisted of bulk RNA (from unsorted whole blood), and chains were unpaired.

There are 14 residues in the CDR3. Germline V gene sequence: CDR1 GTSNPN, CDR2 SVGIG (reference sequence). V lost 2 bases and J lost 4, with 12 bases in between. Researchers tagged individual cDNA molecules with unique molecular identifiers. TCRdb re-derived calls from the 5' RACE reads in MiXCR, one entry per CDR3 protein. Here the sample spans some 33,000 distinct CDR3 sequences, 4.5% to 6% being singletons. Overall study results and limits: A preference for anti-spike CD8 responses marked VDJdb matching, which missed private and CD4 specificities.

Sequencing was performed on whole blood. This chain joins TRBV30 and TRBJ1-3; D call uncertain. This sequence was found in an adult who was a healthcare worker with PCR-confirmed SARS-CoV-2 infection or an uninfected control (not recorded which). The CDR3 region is CAWSYTQLGNTIYF. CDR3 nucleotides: TGTGCCTGGAGTTACACTCAGTTGGGAAACACCATATATTTT. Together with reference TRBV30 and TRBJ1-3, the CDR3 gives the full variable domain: SQTIHQWPATLVQPVGSPLSLECTVEGTSNPNLYWYRQAAGRGLQLLFYSVGIGQISSEVPQNLSASRPQDRQFILSSKKLLLSDSGFYLCAWSYTQLGNTIYFGEGSWLTVV.